This T cell receptor (beta chain) was captured in a study of shared clonotypes between healthy human individuals. CD45RO-negative, CCR7-positively selected cells formed the naive CD8 fraction, excluding terminally differentiated effector memory CD45RA+ cells. The ends lost 4 bases at V and 6 bases at J; junction bases unmatched: 17. This CDR3 comprises 17 residues. The V gene's germline CDR1 is SGHNT and CDR2 YYREEE (reference sequence). Deep-level running was used for the assay. Sequencing used immunoSEQ multiplex PCR; TCRdb keeps in-frame clones, though not all of them. Here the sample spans under 700,000 clones, about 95% being singletons.

This TCR derives from a woman aged 30 to 39 in good health. The V call is TRBV5-4, the J call TRBJ1-1; 8 bases match TRBD1. Specimen: naive CD8+ T cells sorted from blood. The DNA of the CDR3 is TGTGCCAGCAGCGAAAGGGAACAGAACCCAGGGGGCCCTGAAGCTTTCTTT. This encodes CASSEREQNPGGPEAFF.